The next 26 T cell receptor beta chains were all read from a single sample in a study of blood T cell repertoires in COVID-19. The protocol was immunoSEQ multiplex PCR, while the TCRdb copy is restricted to in-frame clones and leaves out a portion. The data hold around 20,000 clones, with more than 70% observed a single time. The specimen was PBMCs or T cells enriched from blood (not recorded which). The receptors here all came from a woman in her 30s who had recovered from COVID-19.

The chain joins TRBV9 to TRBJ1-2; D perhaps matches TRBD1 (5 bases). The CDR3 runs 13 residues. The V gene lost 2 bases and the J gene lost 8 bases, with 13 bases spanning the gap. CDR1 is SGDLS and CDR2 is YYNGEE in the germline V gene. CDR3 nucleotide sequence: TGTGCCAGCAGCGTCATGTCCGGGGGAGGCTACACCTTC. Encoded protein: CASSVMSGGGYTF.

The CDR3, as DNA: TGCGCCAGCAGCCGGGGGACTAGCGGGGGAGGCTACAATGAGCAGTTCTTC. This translates into CASSRGTSGGGYNEQFF. The chain combines TRBV4-3 with TRBJ2-1, with TRBD2 identical over 14 bases. J was trimmed by 3 bases and V by 4 bases; bases with no gene match: 5. The germline gives CDR1 LGHNA, CDR2 YSLEER. The CDR3 is made up of 17 amino acids.

The rearrangement joins TRBV7-2 to TRBJ2-5, with TRBD2 identical over 8 bases. The CDR3 has 16 amino acids. Germline CDR1 is SGHTA and CDR2 is FQGNSA. V was pared by 0 bases and J by 1 base, with 4 bases of the junction left unmatched. Written as DNA, the CDR3 is TGTGCCAGCAGCTTAGCTCGGGGGGGCTTCCAAGAGACCCAGTACTTC. Amino acid sequence: CASSLARGGFQETQYF.

Only a few counts were recorded for this clone. J is TRBJ1-2 and V is TRBV27; D perhaps matches TRBD1 (6 bases). Germline V gene lookup returns CDR1 MNHEY and CDR2 SMNVEV (reference sequence). V shed 5 bases and J shed 8 bases, with 15 bases lying between them. The CDR3 has 13 residues. CDR3 DNA sequence: TGTGCCAGCAGTGGGGGGGGGCCCTGGGGCTACACCTTC. It yields the protein CASSGGGPWGYTF.

The rearrangement joins TRBV4-1 to TRBJ1-2, with 8 bases fitting TRBD1. Trimming at V came to 3 bases and at J to 2 bases, leaving 8 bases not matched to a gene. The CDR3 length is 16 residues. From germline, CDR1 is MGHRA and CDR2 YSYEKL. This CDR3 is CASSQTTRDRNYGYTF. CDR3 bases: TGCGCCAGCAGCCAGACCACCCGGGACAGGAACTATGGCTACACCTTC.

The rearrangement joins TRBV5-4 to TRBJ2-1, with D perhaps matching TRBD2 (7 bases). CDR3 length: 16 residues. V was trimmed by 4 bases and J by 5 bases, leaving 19 bases between them. CDR1 and CDR2 (germline): SGHNT, YYREEE (reference sequence). In DNA, the CDR3 is TGTGCCAGCAGCCTCCCAGGGGAGGGGAGTCACAATGAGCAGTTCTTC. Translation: CASSLPGEGSHNEQFF. Drawing the rest from reference TRBV5-4 and TRBJ2-1, the complete variable domain is ETGVTQSPTHLIKTRGQQVTLRCSSQSGHNTVSWYQQALGQGPQFIFQYYREEENGRGNFPPRFSGLQFPNYSSELNVNALELDDSALYLCASSLPGEGSHNEQFFGPGTRLTVL.

This chain's CDR3 is CASSLWRRGPGELFF. The DNA for the CDR3 is TGTGCCAGCAGTTTATGGAGGCGGGGACCCGGGGAGCTGTTTTTT. The rearrangement uses TRBV28 and TRBJ2-2, with a possible D match to TRBD2 (6 bases). The CDR3 is 15 residues long. V shed 0 bases and J shed 6 bases, with 11 bases lying between them. Looked up from germline, CDR1 is MDHEN and CDR2 is SYDVKM.

The chain combines TRBV2 with TRBJ1-5; D remains unclear. The ends were cut back, 5 bases at V and 4 bases at J, with 6 bases in the middle. There are 12 residues in the CDR3. Germline loops: CDR1 SNHLY, CDR2 FYNNEI. CDR3 in amino acids: CASSTGNQPQHF. CDR3 bases: TGTGCCAGCAGTACGGGAAATCAGCCCCAGCATTTT.

V gene TRBV5-4 combines with J gene TRBJ1-1, with D uncertain. Germline loops: CDR1 SGHNT, CDR2 YYREEE (reference sequence). V was trimmed by 4 bases and J by 0 bases, leaving 13 bases between them. This CDR3 spans 15 amino acids. CDR3 amino acids: CASSPLRDMNTEAFF. For the CDR3, the DNA is TGTGCCAGCAGCCCACTGCGGGATATGAACACTGAAGCTTTCTTT.

The gene calls are TRBV18 and TRBJ2-3, with D perhaps matching TRBD1 (6 bases). Germline V CDR1 and CDR2: KGHSH, LQKENI. V gave up 0 bases and J gave up 3 bases, with 10 bases separating them. The CDR3 is 15 residues long. The CDR3: CASSPPGTPTDTQYF. CDR3 nucleotide sequence: TGTGCCAGCTCACCACCAGGGACACCTACAGATACGCAGTATTTT.

Only one count was recorded for this clone. The chain combines TRBV9 with TRBJ2-1, with 10 nucleotides matching TRBD2. V was clipped by 4 bases and J by 8 bases; unmatched bases: 6. The CDR3 sequence is 14 residues long. Per the germline V gene, CDR1 is SGDLS and CDR2 is YYNGEE. CDR3 residues: CASSLGLAQDEQFF. The CDR3 nucleotides are TGTGCCAGCAGCTTGGGACTAGCGCAGGATGAGCAGTTCTTC.

The V gene is TRBV19, the J gene TRBJ2-7; TRBD2 aligns across 8 bases. There are 12 residues in the CDR3. The trim removed 4 bases at V and 7 bases at J, leaving 3 bases unmatched. Germline CDR1 is LNHDA and CDR2 is SQIVND (reference sequence). CDR3 DNA: TGTGCCAGTAGTACCCCGGGGGGGGAGCAGTACTTC. Protein: CASSTPGGEQYF.

This clone was observed a few times. The V call is TRBV30, the J call TRBJ1-4; the match to TRBD1 covers 10 bases. Trimming cost V 6 bases and J 5 bases; bases outside gene matches: 6. Germline V gene lookup returns CDR1 GTSNPN and CDR2 SVGIG (reference sequence). This CDR3 has 14 amino acids. In DNA form, the CDR3 reads TGTGCCTGTGAACCGGGACAGGGGAATGAAAAACTGTTTTTT. Its translation: CACEPGQGNEKLFF.

CDR3 region: CASSPSQGSPYEQYF. The CDR3 nucleotides are TGTGCCAGCAGTCCCTCACAGGGGTCCCCCTACGAGCAGTACTTC. J is TRBJ2-7 and V is TRBV6-2 or TRBV6-3; the match to TRBD1 covers 7 bases. CDR1 and CDR2 from the germline V gene are MNHEY and SVGEGT. V lost 5 bases, J lost 2 bases, and 9 bases stayed unmatched. CDR3 size: 15 residues.

This chain uses TRBV18 with TRBJ1-3; TRBD1 is a possible D gene (6 bases). V lost 1 base and J lost 0, with 10 bases in between. This CDR3 is 16 amino acids long. CDR1 is KGHSH and CDR2 is LQKENI in the germline V gene. The CDR3 region has the DNA TGTGCCAGCTCACCACGGACAGAGGGCTCTGGAAACACCATATATTTT. As protein: CASSPRTEGSGNTIYF.

The chain joins TRBV27 to TRBJ2-3; 11 bases agree with TRBD1. Germline V gives CDR1 MNHEY, CDR2 SMNVEV (reference sequence). Germline trimming cut 0 bases from V and 6 bases from J; bases unmatched to any gene: 2. This CDR3 comprises 15 residues. CDR3 sequence (DNA): TGTGCCAGCAGTTTATCCGGGACAGGGGGTGATACGCAGTATTTT. This gives the protein CASSLSGTGGDTQYF.

The chain couples TRBV19 to TRBJ2-5; D gene uncertain. Trimming removed 4 bases at V and 3 bases at J, with 3 bases between. Germline V gene lookup returns CDR1 LNHDA and CDR2 SQIVND (reference sequence). There are 11 residues in the CDR3. The CDR3 nucleotides are TGTGCCAGTAGTACCGAAGAGACCCAGTACTTC. Its translation: CASSTEETQYF.

The rearrangement joins TRBV27 to TRBJ2-7, with D possibly TRBD1 on 6 matching bases. This CDR3 contains 19 residues. Looked up from germline, CDR1 is MNHEY and CDR2 is SMNVEV (reference sequence). Trimming removed 3 bases at V and 6 bases at J, with 30 bases between. As DNA, the CDR3 is TGTGCCAGCAGTTTTAATTTCGGGCTTGGACAGCCCCTTAGAGTCGAGCAGTACTTC. Translating gives CASSFNFGLGQPLRVEQYF.

This rearrangement joins TRBV5-4 to TRBJ1-5; 10 bases fit TRBD1. After removal of 0 bases from V and 4 bases from J, the junction contained 1 base not matched to a gene. The CDR3 length is 15 residues. The germline V gene encodes CDR1 SGHNT and CDR2 YYREEE (reference sequence). In DNA, the CDR3 is TGTGCCAGCAGCTTGGCGGGACAGGGGAATCAGCCCCAGCATTTT. The encoded protein is CASSLAGQGNQPQHF.

The chain combines TRBV29-1 with TRBJ1-2; TRBD1 matches at 8 bases. The germline CDR1 and CDR2 sequences are SQVTM and ANQGSEA. V shed 6 bases, J shed 3 bases, and the junction held 9 bases outside the gene matches. CDR3 length equals 14 residues. CDR3 DNA: TGCAGCGTAGCGGGGACAGGCGAGGACTATGGCTACACCTTC. It yields the protein CSVAGTGEDYGYTF.

This clone was counted a few times. The chain carries TRBV6-5 and TRBJ1-2; D call uncertain. V lost 10 bases and J 3 bases, leaving 15 bases between the germline ends. The CDR3 consists of 13 residues. Germline loops: CDR1 MNHEY, CDR2 SVGAGI. The CDR3 reads CATRRLADYGYTF. Written as DNA, the CDR3 is TGTGCCACCCGTCGTTTGGCGGACTATGGCTACACCTTC.

The chain recombines TRBV5-1 with TRBJ2-5, with 8 bases fitting TRBD2. Trimming cost V 1 base and J 5 bases; bases outside gene matches: 10. Germline V gives CDR1 SGHRS, CDR2 YFSETQ. The length of the CDR3 is 16 residues. The CDR3: CASSLPLGSGVETQYF. The CDR3, as DNA: TGCGCCAGCAGCTTGCCCCTTGGTAGCGGGGTGGAGACCCAGTACTTC.

CDR3 protein: CASSPWPTTDTQYF. The CDR3 nucleotides are TGTGCCAGCTCACCATGGCCAACCACAGATACGCAGTATTTT. The gene calls are TRBV18 and TRBJ2-3; D not resolved. The CDR3 spans 14 residues. CDR1 and CDR2 from the germline V gene are KGHSH and LQKENI. Trimming shortened V by 2 bases and J by 2 bases, and 8 bases separated the two germline ends.

V gene TRBV6-2 or TRBV6-3 combines with J gene TRBJ2-7; 9 bases agree with TRBD1. Unmatched junction bases numbered 4, after V lost 2 bases and J lost 2 bases. Germline assignment: CDR1 MNHEY and CDR2 SVGEGT. The CDR3 sequence is 15 residues long. Here the CDR3 reads CASSYGDRGAYEQYF. CDR3 DNA sequence: TGTGCCAGCAGTTACGGTGACAGGGGGGCCTACGAGCAGTACTTC.

A single count supports this clone. The rearrangement links TRBV15 to TRBJ1-1, with unresolved D. Germline V lookup: CDR1 LNHNV, CDR2 YYDKDF (reference sequence). This CDR3 contains 16 residues. V was shortened by 3 bases and J by 0 bases, with 14 bases between the two germline ends. The CDR3 spells CATSRTGTSMNTEAFF. CDR3 DNA sequence: TGTGCCACCAGCAGGACGGGTACGAGCATGAACACTGAAGCTTTCTTT.

This chain links TRBV29-1 with TRBJ2-1; D perhaps matches TRBD2 (6 bases). CDR3 length equals 12 residues. Germline CDR1 SQVTM, CDR2 ANQGSEA. With 7 bases removed from V and 7 bases from J, the gap between germline ends came to 14 bases. CDR3 sequence reads: CSASTGRNEQFF. CDR3 DNA sequence: TGCAGCGCCTCGACGGGGAGGAATGAGCAGTTCTTC.